The text below deals with one TCR beta chain. Its antigen remains unidentified. The data belong to a study of OX40 agonist ivuxolimab in advanced cancers. As for the study in general: The treatment was a fully human IgG2 OX40 agonist, ivuxolimab. Study findings and constraints: There were, on average, more expanded clones in CD8+ T cells than in CD4+. Clones of CD4+ and CD8+ blood T cells grew by week 6 at doses of 0.1 to 3.0 mg/kg.

Clones were sequenced by immunoSEQ multiplex PCR, and TCRdb holds only the in-frame ones, with some missing. The repertoire holds roughly 95,000 clones, about nine tenths seen once, with around 2% in the top ten. The input for sequencing was CD4+ or CD8+ T cells sorted from blood, taken in a trial of the OX40 agonist ivuxolimab. This clonotype was obtained from an adult with an advanced solid tumor such as melanoma, head and neck, liver or kidney cancer.

The CDR3 DNA follows: TGTGCCAGCAGTTACGCGGGCAGCTCCTACAATGAGCAGTTCTTC. Its translation is CASSYAGSSYNEQFF. The chain has TRBV6-5 and TRBJ2-1; perhaps TRBD2 as D (5 bases). V gave up 2 bases and J gave up 0 bases, with 8 bases separating them. This CDR3 region has 15 residues. Germline V gene data show CDR1 as MNHEY and CDR2 as SVGAGI.